This TCR beta chain was recorded in a study of blood T cell repertoires in COVID-19. In terms of age and location, participants ranged from roughly 18 to 100 years and lived in about two dozen US areas. Cohort placement rested on clinical history that participants reported themselves. Contact with a PCR-confirmed or clinician-diagnosed COVID-19 case occurred within 2 weeks of entry. Trimming pared 10 bases from V and 4 bases from J, leaving 19 bases between. Germline CDR1 LNHDA, CDR2 SQIVND (reference sequence). This CDR3 region has 14 residues. As processed by the authors: Estimated nucleated cell counts came from reference gene primer amplification. Profiling relied on immunoSEQ multiplex PCR, and the TCRdb table lists in-frame clones only, not all of them. The V and J calls and clone size come from that table; D and trimming were worked out from the DNA. The table has some 190,000 clones, over 80% seen once; the top ten hold approximately 3%.

The sample consisted of PBMCs or T cells enriched from blood (not recorded which). This clonotype was obtained from a woman in her 30s who had been exposed to COVID-19. This rearrangement joins TRBV19 to TRBJ1-2, with D uncertain. The CDR3 sequence is CATTGGRTAYGYTF. The CDR3 DNA follows: TGTGCCACCACCGGAGGCCGAACCGCCTATGGCTACACCTTC.